These 29 T cell receptor beta chains originate from one sample sequenced in a study of vaccination effects on CD4 cells after COVID-19. What these receptors recognize is not known. Ahead of sequencing, the ViraFEST assay grew antigen-specific CD4+ T cells using viral peptide pools. Culture lasted under 13 days before CD4+ T cell isolation. All vaccine recipients tested negative for nucleocapsid antibodies and had never contracted SARS-CoV-2 infection. Assay used: immunoSEQ multiplex PCR; TCRdb lists only in-frame clones, some missing. The table records about 48,000 clones, more than 75% of them present only once. This specimen consisted of CD4+ T cells from PBMCs cultured with HCoV-OC43 spike peptides, obtained before COVID-19 vaccination. The sample's subset: HCoV-OC43 spike overlapping peptide pool stimulation. These receptors all come from a human donor who received a COVID-19 vaccine.

V gene TRBV9 combines with J gene TRBJ1-1; maybe TRBD1 (6 bases). Germline loops: CDR1 SGDLS, CDR2 YYNGEE. The V gene lost 6 bases and the J gene lost 2 bases, with 14 bases spanning the gap. CDR3 size: 14 residues. The DNA of the CDR3 is TGTGCCAGCAACCGAAGAGGGGGAAACACTGAAGCTTTCTTT. Translation: CASNRRGGNTEAFF.

The V gene is TRBV6-6, the J gene TRBJ2-2, with D uncertain. The V end was cut by 7 bases, the J end by 2 bases, with 14 bases between. The CDR3 has 15 amino acids. Looked up from germline, CDR1 is MNHNY and CDR2 is SVGAGI (reference sequence). CDR3 amino acids: CASMSVRINTGELFF. In DNA form, the CDR3 reads TGTGCCAGCATGTCGGTCAGGATTAACACCGGGGAGCTGTTTTTT.

The rearrangement uses TRBV5-1 and TRBJ1-4; D is ambiguous. In germline, CDR1 is SGHRS, CDR2 YFSETQ. CDR3 size: 14 residues. V was pared by 2 bases and J by 0 bases, with 5 bases between. The DNA for the CDR3 is TGCGCCAGCAGCTTAGCCCCAACTAATGAAAAACTGTTTTTT. Translated, it gives CASSLAPTNEKLFF. Based on the CDR3 plus reference TRBV5-1 and TRBJ1-4, the full variable domain is KAGVTQTPRYLIKTRGQQVTLSCSPISGHRSVSWYQQTPGQGLQFLFEYFSETQRNKGNFPGRFSGRQFSNSRSEMNVSTLELGDSALYLCASSLAPTNEKLFFGSGTQLSVL.

CDR3 in amino acids: CASKQGDRETQYF. CDR3 DNA: TGCGCCAGCAAACAGGGGGATAGGGAGACCCAGTACTTC. The V gene is TRBV10-2, the J gene TRBJ2-5; 8 bases match TRBD1. The length of the CDR3 is 13 residues. Trimming cost V 7 bases and J 5 bases; bases outside gene matches: 6. The germline V gene encodes CDR1 WSHSY and CDR2 SAAADI.

The rearrangement joins TRBV7-2 to TRBJ2-5; tentative D call: TRBD2 (6 bases). V was shortened by 1 base and J by 6 bases, with 15 bases between the two germline ends. Germline assignment: CDR1 SGHTA and CDR2 FQGNSA. This CDR3 contains 15 residues. CDR3 bases: TGTGCCAGCAGCTTAGTGACGGAGGGTGGACAGACCCAGTACTTC. This encodes CASSLVTEGGQTQYF.

This clone was seen just once. This chain links TRBV28 with TRBJ2-5; 10 bases map to TRBD1. The CDR3 is made up of 16 amino acids. V lost 3 bases to trimming and J lost 2 bases; unmatched junction nucleotides: 6. CDR1 is MDHEN, CDR2 SYDVKM, per germline. CDR3 bases: TGTGCCAGCAGTTTGCTCGGGACAGGGGCGCAAGAGACCCAGTACTTC. Translation gives CASSLLGTGAQETQYF.

This clone was counted only a few times. This chain uses TRBV19 with TRBJ1-5; D not resolved. The germline V gene encodes CDR1 LNHDA and CDR2 SQIVND (reference sequence). V lost 3 bases and J 7 bases, leaving 7 bases between the germline ends. The CDR3 is made up of 12 amino acids. CDR3 in amino acids: CASSIIGQPQHF. CDR3 coding DNA: TGTGCCAGTAGTATCATTGGACAGCCCCAGCATTTT.

The chain uses TRBV29-1 and TRBJ1-4; TRBD1 aligns across 9 bases. Per germline, CDR1 SQVTM and CDR2 ANQGSEA. This CDR3 spans 14 amino acids. The ends lost 7 bases at V and 4 bases at J; junction bases unmatched: 7. For the CDR3, the DNA is TGCAGCGCATCGGAGACAGGGGGTAATGAAAAACTGTTTTTT. Translation: CSASETGGNEKLFF.

The gene calls are TRBV6-6 and TRBJ1-2, with D unclear. The CDR3 is made up of 12 amino acids. V was pared by 6 bases and J by 7 bases, with 12 bases between. Germline V lookup: CDR1 MNHNY, CDR2 SVGAGI (reference sequence). CDR3 region: CASSPSEVGYTF. CDR3 in DNA: TGTGCCAGCAGCCCCAGTGAAGTTGGCTACACCTTC.

The rearrangement links TRBV9 to TRBJ2-2, with 7 bases identical to TRBD1. The germline CDR1 and CDR2 sequences are SGDLS and YYNGEE. The CDR3 length is 13 residues. The V gene end was trimmed by 6 bases and the J gene end by 8 bases; junction bases not matched to a gene: 7. The CDR3 here is CASNPGGPGELFF. In DNA form, the CDR3 reads TGTGCCAGCAACCCAGGGGGACCGGGGGAGCTGTTTTTT.

A few counts support this clone. The rearrangement joins TRBV30 to TRBJ1-6; D gene unclear. This CDR3 has 14 amino acids. Trimming left V 4 bases short and J 5 bases short, with 12 bases between. Germline lookup yields CDR1 GTSNPN and CDR2 SVGIG (reference sequence). The CDR3 reads CAWNADVNNSPLHF. The CDR3 DNA follows: TGTGCCTGGAATGCAGACGTCAATAATTCACCCCTCCACTTT. The full variable domain, with the rest looked up from reference TRBV30 and TRBJ1-6, is SQTIHQWPATLVQPVGSPLSLECTVEGTSNPNLYWYRQAAGRGLQLLFYSVGIGQISSEVPQNLSASRPQDRQFILSSKKLLLSDSGFYLCAWNADVNNSPLHFGNGTRLTVT.

V and J are TRBV18 and TRBJ2-1, with D unresolved. The CDR3 is 14 residues long. Between the trimmed V and J ends, which lost 3 bases and 10 bases, there was a span of 16 bases. Germline-derived CDR1 and CDR2 are KGHSH and LQKENI. CDR3: CASSPGNQQNEQFF. CDR3 DNA: TGTGCCAGCTCACCGGGTAACCAACAAAACGAGCAGTTCTTC.

The CDR3 region is CASSPRLDDEQFF. The CDR3 DNA sequence: TGTGCCAGCAGCCCTAGACTAGACGATGAGCAGTTCTTC. The J gene is TRBJ2-1, the V gene TRBV7-2; D possibly corresponds to TRBD2 (6 bases). Germline V CDR1 and CDR2: SGHTA, FQGNSA. V lost 5 bases and J lost 8, with 13 bases in between. This CDR3 is 13 amino acids long.

This chain links TRBV5-1 with TRBJ1-2; 10 bases agree with TRBD1. Germline trimming cut 4 bases from V and 6 bases from J; bases unmatched to any gene: 12. Germline V gene sequence: CDR1 SGHRS, CDR2 YFSETQ. The CDR3 covers 16 residues. CDR3 sequence (DNA): TGCGCCAGCAGCGCTTATTATGGACAGGGGGAGAATGGCTACACCTTC. It codes for CASSAYYGQGENGYTF.

In its sample, this clone was seen a few times. The chain combines TRBV10-2 with TRBJ2-2; D ambiguous. Trimming removed 6 bases from V and 0 bases from J, with 14 bases in between. Germline CDR1 reads WSHSY; CDR2 reads SAAADI. This CDR3 comprises 16 residues. CDR3 region: CASSALAPANTGELFF. Here the CDR3 DNA reads TGCGCCAGCAGCGCCCTCGCACCGGCGAACACCGGGGAGCTGTTTTTT.

The chain uses TRBV11-2 and TRBJ1-4; possibly TRBD1 for D (6 bases). Germline V gene data show CDR1 as SGHAT and CDR2 as FQNNGV. CDR3 size: 14 residues. V was trimmed by 1 base and J by 6 bases, leaving 9 bases between them. Here the CDR3 reads CASSLGQGYEKLFF. DNA for the CDR3: TGTGCCAGCAGCTTAGGGCAGGGGTATGAAAAACTGTTTTTT.

The V call is TRBV28, the J call TRBJ1-4, with D unclear. Germline values: CDR1 MDHEN, CDR2 SYDVKM. This CDR3 is built from 14 residues. CDR3 loop: CAGSSDTTFEKLFF. In DNA form, the CDR3 reads TGTGCGGGGTCGTCGGATACAACTTTCGAAAAACTGTTTTTT.

The chain joins TRBV5-4 to TRBJ2-5; D is perhaps TRBD2 (6 bases). The ends were cut back, 4 bases at V and 2 bases at J, with 15 bases in the middle. Germline assignment: CDR1 SGHNT and CDR2 YYREEE (reference sequence). This CDR3 is 15 amino acids long. The CDR3 DNA reads as TGTGCCAGCAGCCCGCCCCCGGGACTTCAAGAGACCCAGTACTTC. Its translation is CASSPPPGLQETQYF.

This clone was observed a few times. The rearrangement links TRBV29-1 to TRBJ1-1, with TRBD1 matching 8 bases. Germline CDR1 and CDR2: SQVTM and ANQGSEA. The CDR3 extends over 14 amino acids. Losses at the gene ends were 6 bases for V and 1 base for J; bases not matched to a gene: 7. The CDR3 reads CSVNPGTGNTEAFF. The CDR3 nucleotides are TGCAGCGTCAACCCCGGGACAGGGAACACTGAAGCTTTCTTT. Combining the CDR3 with reference TRBV29-1 and TRBJ1-1 gives the whole variable domain SAVISQKPSRDICQRGTSLTIQCQVDSQVTMMFWYRQQPGQSLTLIATANQGSEATYESGFVIDKFPISRPNLTFSTLTVSNMSPEDSSIYLCSVNPGTGNTEAFFGQGTRLTVV.

This chain joins TRBV4-1 and TRBJ1-3; no firm D call. The CDR3 sequence is 12 residues long. Germline V gene data show CDR1 as MGHRA and CDR2 as YSYEKL. The germline V and J ends were trimmed by 0 bases and 6 bases, with 3 bases remaining between them. The DNA of the CDR3 is TGCGCCAGCAGCCAAGATGAAAACACCATATATTTT. It specifies CASSQDENTIYF.

The chain is built from TRBV2 and TRBJ1-1, with D maybe TRBD1 (5 bases). Between the trimmed V and J ends, which lost 6 bases and 10 bases, there was a span of 9 bases. Germline CDR1 is SNHLY and CDR2 is FYNNEI. The CDR3 extends over 10 amino acids. CDR3 sequence: CASSTRVAFF. For the CDR3, the DNA is TGTGCCAGCAGCACCAGGGTAGCTTTCTTT.

The rearrangement joins TRBV5-5 to TRBJ2-3; 9 bases match TRBD2. The CDR3 is 17 residues long. The V and J ends lost 1 base and 0 bases, in that order; junction bases with no gene match: 6. Germline V CDR1 and CDR2: SGHKS, YYEKEE (reference sequence). CDR3 protein: CASSLKASGDSTDTQYF. In nucleotides, the CDR3 is TGTGCCAGCAGCTTGAAGGCTAGCGGGGACAGCACAGATACGCAGTATTTT.

The chain joins TRBV4-1 to TRBJ1-5; perhaps TRBD1 as D (6 bases). With 1 base removed from V and 5 bases from J, the gap between germline ends came to 12 bases. Germline CDR1 is MGHRA and CDR2 is YSYEKL. The CDR3 sequence is 15 residues long. The CDR3 sequence is CASSQVTGKDQPQHF. The CDR3 DNA follows: TGCGCCAGCAGCCAAGTAACAGGGAAGGATCAGCCCCAGCATTTT.

The chain couples TRBV6-5 to TRBJ1-3, with D uncertain. CDR3 length: 15 amino acids. Per the germline V gene, CDR1 is MNHEY and CDR2 is SVGAGI. V was pared by 8 bases and J by 4 bases, with 18 bases between. In nucleotides, the CDR3 is TGTGCCAGCTCTTGGACTAATTCAGAAGGAAACACCATATATTTT. Translating it yields CASSWTNSEGNTIYF.

This clone has only a few counts. The gene calls are TRBV6-2 or TRBV6-3 and TRBJ1-6; TRBD1 might be the D (5 bases). The CDR3 runs 16 residues. Per the germline V gene, CDR1 is MNHEY and CDR2 is SVGEGT. With 5 bases removed from V and 9 bases from J, the gap between germline ends came to 20 bases. Written as DNA, the CDR3 is TGTGCCAGCAGTCCCCGGGGCACTGCGGACGGTTCACCCCTCCACTTT. This encodes CASSPRGTADGSPLHF.

The chain recombines TRBV29-1 with TRBJ2-3; 7 nucleotides match TRBD1. Trimming removed 6 bases from V and 10 bases from J; junction bases left unmatched: 10. In germline, CDR1 is SQVTM, CDR2 ANQGSEA. This CDR3 comprises 12 residues. As DNA, the CDR3 is TGCAGCGTCCGGGACAGTTCAGGTCCGCAGTATTTT. It codes for CSVRDSSGPQYF.

The chain joins TRBV24-1 to TRBJ1-5, with D unclear. The CDR3 loop spans 16 amino acids. V lost 4 bases and J lost 0, with 12 bases in between. The germline V gene encodes CDR1 KGHDR and CDR2 SFDVKD. Here the CDR3 DNA reads TGTGCCACCAGTGAACGTTTTATAAGTAGCAATCAGCCCCAGCATTTT. Its translation is CATSERFISSNQPQHF.

This chain uses TRBV3-1 (or the pseudogene TRBV3-2) with TRBJ1-1, with TRBD1 as a possible D gene (5 bases). The CDR3 spans 14 residues. V dropped 0 bases and J dropped 6 bases, with 11 bases sitting between them. Germline lookup yields CDR1 LGHDT and CDR2 YNNKEL (reference sequence). The chain's CDR3 is CASSQEGEVAEAFF. CDR3 bases: TGTGCCAGCAGCCAAGAAGGGGAAGTCGCTGAAGCTTTCTTT.

The chain links TRBV5-1 to TRBJ2-3, with D uncertain. This CDR3 comprises 16 residues. The V and J ends lost 4 bases and 2 bases respectively, with 17 bases between them. Germline V gives CDR1 SGHRS, CDR2 YFSETQ. The CDR3 protein is CASSAKLGQYTDTQYF. CDR3 nucleotide sequence: TGCGCCAGCAGCGCAAAGCTTGGGCAGTACACAGATACGCAGTATTTT.